This entry describes one TCR beta chain. This sample was included in a study of spatial heterogeneity in lung cancer. In the study overall: For the average unique TCR and UMI combination, more than 8.5 occurrences appeared in raw reads.

Single TCR cDNA molecules each had their own unique molecular identifier. MiXCR was run by TCRdb on the 5' RACE reads, yielding one entry per CDR3 protein. The profile shows about 100,000 distinct CDR3 sequences, roughly 21% of them singletons. Time point in this sample: blood at routine non-recurrence follow-up after resection. Deletions cut 5 bases from V and 7 bases from J, with 6 bases between. The V gene's germline CDR1 is MNHEY and CDR2 SVGAGI. The CDR3 has 11 amino acids. Source: PBMCs, taken at follow-up. This sequence joins TRBV6-5 and TRBJ2-1; D is ambiguous. The TCR comes from a male donor with early-stage non-small cell lung cancer. CDR3 DNA sequence: TGTGCCAGCAGTACCGAAAATGAGCAGTTCTTC. It encodes CASSTENEQFF.